This T cell receptor (beta chain) was obtained from a study of T-cell reconstitution after alpha-beta-depleted transplantation in children. This clonotype was found a few times. TCRbeta library preparation incorporated unique molecular identifiers. A single record per CDR3 protein comes from TCRdb applying MiXCR to the PCR reads. This table has approximately 240,000 distinct CDR3 sequences, around 10% appearing once. V shed 6 bases and J shed 5 bases, with 13 bases lying between them. Germline V gives CDR1 SGHVS, CDR2 FNYEAQ. The CDR3 has 13 amino acids. The material was PBMCs from the stem cell graft donor, obtained from the stem cell graft. The clonotype originates from a human donor who donated a stem cell graft to a child with acute lymphoblastic leukemia. V usage is TRBV7-6 and J usage is TRBJ1-1; no clear D. The CDR3 DNA reads TGTGCCAGCAGACCCAATGCGGGGACTGAAGCTTTCTTT. This codes for CASRPNAGTEAFF.